The rows below give T cell receptor beta chains drawn from one sample of a study of T cell responses to AZD1222 COVID-19 vaccine. This table comes from immunoSEQ multiplex PCR, and its TCRdb copy is limited to in-frame clones, with some not included. Of some 150,000 clones in the sample, roughly 90% were seen once. The material was peripheral blood, obtained on day 0 of AZD1222 vaccination. Receptor source: an adult in good health. Both conserved end residues are part of each CDR3.

>TRBV3-1/TRBV3-2
CASSPRREDGYTF
>TRBV4-3
CASSQGLADEVSETQYF
>TRBV5-5
CASSLVPSDGADTQYF
>TRBV9
CASSARGLAGINEQFF
>TRBV10-3
CAISPGLAGVEDTQYF
>TRBV13
CASSFAQDSEAFF
>TRBV6-5
CASSLKVAGGTDTQYF
>TRBV6-5
CASSWTSGTTDTQYF
>TRBV30
CAWNRKPLTDTQYF
>TRBV7-9
CASSLDDEKLFF
>TRBV19
CASSIAGQGNTEAFF